The 8 T cell receptor beta chains given below trace back to one sample, sequenced in a study of blood T cells in healthy people across ages (dated by TCRdb to the mid-2010s). The library relied on 5' RACE. Sequencing used an Illumina HiSeq 2500. A second about 7 to 12 cycle PCR used a sample-barcoded 5' primer and a J-beta primer mix. Through fastp at Q25 and MiXCR, TCRdb rebuilt clones from the public reads, retaining in-frame beta chains. Entries that share a CDR3 protein sequence are merged under the most common genes and DNA. The sample table shows 550,000 to 650,000 distinct CDR3 sequences, and around 27% are seen once. Of the sample, approximately 3.3% falls within the top ten clones. These sequences were also reported in another study, on T cells of mothers and their children.

Sequenced: blood. The source of these receptors is a boy younger than 10 in good health.

The chain links TRBV24-1 to TRBJ1-2; a weak D match, TRBD1 (6 bases). The germline V gene encodes CDR1 KGHDR and CDR2 SFDVKD. The CDR3 is made up of 12 amino acids. V lost 5 bases and J 9 bases, leaving 12 bases between the germline ends. This CDR3 reads CATSAGGFSYTF. The CDR3 region has the DNA TGTGCCACCAGTGCCGGGGGCTTCAGCTACACCTTC.

This clonotype came up a few times. V and J are TRBV2 and TRBJ2-2; D uncertain. CDR1 is SNHLY, CDR2 FYNNEI, per germline. The CDR3 has 14 residues. V lost 3 bases, J lost 4 bases, and 9 bases lay in between. CDR3 in DNA: TGTGCCAGCAGTGAGTGGACGACCACCGGGGAGCTGTTTTTT. This gives the protein CASSEWTTTGELFF.

This clonotype was seen a few times. This chain joins TRBV29-1 and TRBJ2-5; possibly TRBD2 for D (6 bases). The tail of the sequence fits TRBJ2-1 better, so the J call may be wrong. CDR3 length: 15 amino acids. Germline CDR1 and CDR2: SQVTM and ANQGSEA. The CDR3 coding sequence is TGCAGCGTCATCCCCGGTGGAGGGACCGCCAATGAGCAGTTCTTC. Translation gives CSVIPGGGTANEQFF.

There are a few counts of this clonotype. V and J are TRBV4-1 and TRBJ1-4; D is possibly TRBD1 (6 bases). This CDR3 region has 14 residues. The V gene lost 2 bases and the J gene lost 15 bases, with 19 bases spanning the gap. The germline gives CDR1 MGHRA, CDR2 YSYEKL. The CDR3 nucleotides are TGCGCCAGCAGCCAACCCCCACAGGGTCGCCCGGTGTTTTTT. Its protein is CASSQPPQGRPVFF.

This clonotype was counted only a few times. The chain joins TRBV12-3 or TRBV12-4 to TRBJ2-2; no firm D call. The V and J ends lost 2 bases and 3 bases respectively, with 10 bases between them. This CDR3 contains 15 residues. CDR3 nucleotide sequence: TGTGCCAGCAGTTTAATGTTAGAGTACACCGGGGAGCTGTTTTTT. It encodes CASSLMLEYTGELFF.

The chain uses TRBV29-1 and TRBJ1-1, with 7 bases fitting TRBD1. Unmatched junction bases numbered 2, after V lost 4 bases and J lost 9 bases. The CDR3 has 10 residues. CDR1 and CDR2 (germline): SQVTM, ANQGSEA. The CDR3 sequence: CSVVGQQAFF. CDR3 coding DNA: TGCAGCGTTGTGGGACAGCAAGCTTTCTTT.

The chain uses TRBV4-1 and TRBJ2-2; 9 nucleotides match TRBD2. Germline trimming cut 3 bases from V and 4 bases from J; bases unmatched to any gene: 15. Germline-derived CDR1 and CDR2 are MGHRA and YSYEKL. The CDR3 totals 19 residues. CDR3 DNA: TGCGCCAGCAGCCAGAAACTCACCTGGCGGGGGGGAGTCACCGGGGAGCTGTTTTTT. Protein: CASSQKLTWRGGVTGELFF.

This clonotype was observed a handful of times. V and J are TRBV12-3 or TRBV12-4 and TRBJ2-2; D gene uncertain. The CDR3 has 15 amino acids. The V and J ends lost 7 bases and 6 bases respectively, with 18 bases between them. Here the CDR3 reads CASNLEEFKAGELFF. In DNA, the CDR3 is TGTGCCAGCAACCTTGAGGAGTTTAAGGCCGGGGAGCTGTTTTTT.